A single T cell receptor (beta chain) is shown here with its context. Antigen: not known. 60 Vbeta and 13 Jbeta primers were used in PCR. Methods used by the authors: In a later analysis, the count reached 82 million or so unique TCR beta chains, with about 10 million shared. Repertoires were generated with immunoSEQ multiplex PCR, while TCRdb's copy carries only in-frame clones and drops some. The V and J calls and clone size are taken from that table; D and trimming were inferred from the DNA. The data hold about 99,000 clones, with roughly 77% observed a single time. The sample belongs to a study of cytomegalovirus exposure and HLA in healthy donors. Overall study results and limits: The authors listed some 150 TCR beta chains as cytomegalovirus-associated. Presence/absence analyses treated sequencing depth as roughly uniform across donors. Later on, analysis showed that most CMV-associated TCR beta chains appeared to be HLA-restricted.

Trimming cost V 7 bases and J 2 bases, with 13 bases left between them. The CDR3 contains 13 residues. Germline V gene sequence: CDR1 SQVTM, CDR2 ANQGSEA. The sequencing sample was made of PBMCs. This sequence was found in a woman in her late teens or twenties in good health and CMV-seropositive. This chain uses TRBV29-1 with TRBJ2-3; D might be TRBD1 (5 bases). The CDR3 nucleotides are TGCAGCGGCTGTATAGGGGTCACAGATACGCAGTATTTT. It codes for CSGCIGVTDTQYF.